The 4 T cell receptor beta chains reported below all come from one sample, sequenced in a study of T cells expressing NK-cell markers. TCRdb derives one entry per CDR3 protein from the 5' RACE reads, leaving out DNA. With about 150,000 distinct CDR3 sequences in the sample, the ten largest clones hold around a third. Sequencing was carried out using blood T cells: a sorted CD56 or NKG2C T cell subset, CD4+ or CD8+ T cells, or bulk PBMC T cells (not recorded which). These TCRs come from a woman in her 50s in good health.

The chain is built from TRBV4-1 and TRBJ1-6; the D gene TCRdb calls, TRBD1, cannot be checked with no DNA. The CDR3 loop spans 16 amino acids. Germline V gene data show CDR1 as MGHRA and CDR2 as YSYEKL. CDR3 sequence: CASSQDPGPPNSPLHF.

CDR3 sequence: CASSLGGQVYEQYF. The genes are TRBV12-3 or TRBV12-4 and TRBJ2-7; TCRdb reports TRBD1, a call that lacks DNA to check it against. This CDR3 is built from 14 residues.

The rearrangement uses TRBV27 and TRBJ2-1; the TCRdb call, TRBD2, lacks DNA for checking. Germline V gives CDR1 MNHEY, CDR2 SMNVEV (reference sequence). The CDR3 spans 11 residues. This CDR3 is CASSFPPGQFF.

The rearrangement links TRBV7-9 to TRBJ2-7. CDR3 size: 14 residues. Germline V gene sequence: CDR1 SEHNR, CDR2 FQNEAQ (reference sequence). Here the CDR3 reads CASSLAGSFNEQYF.